The 5 T cell receptor beta chains below were found in one sample sequenced in a study of T cells in Graves' hyperthyroidism and ophthalmopathy. The CDR3 regions of TCR beta were amplified from RNA transcripts. HTBI primers were employed in a first-round RT-PCR of the TCR CDR3. In TCRdb, the multiplex PCR reads were re-called with MiXCR into one record per CDR3 protein. The top ten clones hold approximately 8.7% of a sample with hundreds of thousands of distinct CDR3 sequences, 35% to 45% of them seen once. Sequencing was done on a sample of blood. The origin of the receptors is a man younger than 35 with Graves' hyperthyroidism.

The chain carries TRBV7-9 and TRBJ1-2, with D possibly matching TRBD1 (5 bases). Germline V gene lookup returns CDR1 SEHNR and CDR2 FQNEAQ (reference sequence). This CDR3 is 16 amino acids long. Trimming shortened V by 1 base and J by 1 base, and 13 bases separated the two germline ends. The CDR3 DNA reads as TGTGCCAGCAGCTTAGAGAGCGGGGCCCTTAACTATGGCTACACCTTC. Translation gives CASSLESGALNYGYTF. The entire variable domain, with the rest obtained from reference TRBV7-9 and TRBJ1-2, is as follows: DTGVSQNPRHKITKRGQNVTFRCDPISEHNRLYWYRQTLGQGPEFLTYFQNEAQLEKSRLLSDRFSAERPKGSFSTLEIQRTEQGDSAMYLCASSLESGALNYGYTFGSGTRLTVV.

There are a few counts of this clonotype. The V call is TRBV6-6, the J call TRBJ1-3; tentative D call: TRBD1 (5 bases). The CDR3 is made up of 15 amino acids. V lost 5 bases to trimming and J lost 0 bases, with 11 bases between them. Germline CDR1 and CDR2: MNHNY and SVGAGI (reference sequence). Here the CDR3 DNA reads TGTGCCAGCAGTCCAGGGCGACACTCTGGAAACACCATATATTTT. Its translation is CASSPGRHSGNTIYF.

As concerns this clonotype: Relative to the germline gene, one junction end is altered; a read error may explain this. J is TRBJ1-5 and V is TRBV10-3, with a weak D call TRBD1 (5 bases). The germline gives CDR1 ENHRY, CDR2 SYGVKD. This CDR3 spans 15 amino acids. The CDR3 DNA reads TGTGCCAGCAGTTACCCGGGACCCGATAATCAGCCCCAGCATTTT. This gives the protein CASSYPGPDNQPQHF.

This clonotype has more than one count but fewer than ten. The rearrangement joins TRBV4-3 to TRBJ2-7; D might be TRBD1 or TRBD2, each matching 5 bases. Trimming pared 3 bases from V and 6 bases from J, leaving 12 bases between. The CDR3 sequence is 13 residues long. Germline V gives CDR1 LGHNA, CDR2 YSLEER. CDR3 nucleotide sequence: TGCGCCAGCAGCCAGACCGGGGCGTCCGAGCAGTACTTC. Its translation is CASSQTGASEQYF.

This clonotype was recorded a few times. The chain combines TRBV5-1 with TRBJ2-7; 7 bases align to TRBD1. The CDR3 sequence is 15 residues long. After removal of 0 bases from V and 4 bases from J, the junction contained 7 bases not matched to a gene. The germline CDR1 and CDR2 sequences are SGHRS and YFSETQ. The CDR3 nucleotides are TGCGCCAGCAGCTTGGCCTCTAGCAGGGGGTACGAGCAGTACTTC. Its translation is CASSLASSRGYEQYF.